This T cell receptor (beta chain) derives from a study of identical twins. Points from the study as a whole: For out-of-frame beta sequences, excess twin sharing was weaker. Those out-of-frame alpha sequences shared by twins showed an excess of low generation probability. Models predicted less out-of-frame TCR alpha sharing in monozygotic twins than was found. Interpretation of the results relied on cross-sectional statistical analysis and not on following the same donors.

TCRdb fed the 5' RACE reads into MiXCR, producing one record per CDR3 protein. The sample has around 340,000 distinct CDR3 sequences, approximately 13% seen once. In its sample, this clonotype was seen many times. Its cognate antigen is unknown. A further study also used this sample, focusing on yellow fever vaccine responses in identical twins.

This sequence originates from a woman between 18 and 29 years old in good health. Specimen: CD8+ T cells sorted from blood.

The CDR3 loop is CASGPLNIQYF. The CDR3 region has the DNA TGTGCCAGCGGACCCTTAAACATTCAGTACTTC. This sequence joins TRBV25-1 and TRBJ2-4; no firm D call. The CDR3 is 11 amino acids. V lost 8 bases and J 6 bases, leaving 8 bases between the germline ends. Per germline, CDR1 MGHDK and CDR2 SYGVNS.